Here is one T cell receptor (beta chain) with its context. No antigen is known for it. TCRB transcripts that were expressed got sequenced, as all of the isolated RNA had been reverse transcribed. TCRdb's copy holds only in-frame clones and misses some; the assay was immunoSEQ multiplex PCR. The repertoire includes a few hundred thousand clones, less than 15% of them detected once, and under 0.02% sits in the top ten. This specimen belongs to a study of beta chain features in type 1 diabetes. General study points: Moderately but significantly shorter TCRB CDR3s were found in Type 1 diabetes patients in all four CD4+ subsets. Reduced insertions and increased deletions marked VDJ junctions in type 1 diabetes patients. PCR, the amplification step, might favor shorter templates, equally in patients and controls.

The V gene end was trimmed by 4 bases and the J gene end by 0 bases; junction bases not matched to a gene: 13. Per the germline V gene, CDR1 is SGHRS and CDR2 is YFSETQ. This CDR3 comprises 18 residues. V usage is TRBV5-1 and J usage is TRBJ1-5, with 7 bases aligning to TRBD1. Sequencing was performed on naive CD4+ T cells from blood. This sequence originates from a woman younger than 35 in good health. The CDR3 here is CASSPTGYESGSNQPQHF. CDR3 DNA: TGCGCCAGCAGCCCGACAGGGTATGAGTCTGGTAGCAATCAGCCCCAGCATTTT.